These 14 T cell receptor beta chains originate from one sample sequenced in a study of regulatory T cells in long-lasting Graves disease. Investigators prepared the TCR beta libraries by applying iRepertoire HTBI primers and Arm-PCR of CDR3 regions. TCRdb re-called the multiplex PCR reads through MiXCR, storing one row per CDR3 protein. In the table there are under 300,000 distinct CDR3 sequences, about 20% of which are singletons. The time point here: newly diagnosed GD, antithyroid drugs for less than 3 months. Isolated PBMC RNA provided the starting material for the TCR library. These records were also assigned to another study, of T cells in Graves' hyperthyroidism and ophthalmopathy.

The sequences come from peripheral blood mononuclear cells (PBMCs), collected at new diagnosis, from a patient treated with antithyroid drugs. Receptors were obtained from a woman aged 30 to 39 with Graves disease.

This clonotype occurred many times. The chain links TRBV7-8 to TRBJ2-4; 7 bases match TRBD1. Germline CDR1 and CDR2: SGHVS and FQNEAQ. The CDR3 sequence is 18 residues long. The V gene end was trimmed by 4 bases and the J gene end by 0 bases; junction bases not matched to a gene: 12. The DNA for the CDR3 is TGTGCCAGCAGCTGGGCCAAAAGGGACAGCCTAGCCAAAAACATTCAGTACTTC. Protein product: CASSWAKRDSLAKNIQYF.

This clonotype showed up just a few times. The V and J genes are TRBV24-1 and TRBJ2-2, with D tentatively TRBD1 (6 bases). The CDR3 length is 15 residues. Trimming cost V 4 bases and J 4 bases, with 12 bases left between them. CDR1 is KGHDR, CDR2 SFDVKD, per germline. CDR3 amino acids: CATSDGDTLTGELFF. CDR3 bases: TGTGCCACCAGTGACGGGGACACACTCACCGGGGAGCTGTTTTTT.

With regard to this clonotype: The junction shows a germline mismatch at one end, possibly a read error. This chain connects TRBV7-6 to TRBJ1-5; the D gene is possibly TRBD1 (5 bases). This CDR3 spans 15 amino acids. Germline V gene sequence: CDR1 SGHVS, CDR2 FNYEAQ. The CDR3 DNA sequence: TGTGCCAGCGGCTTAGGGGCCGGGAGCAATCAGCCCCAGCACTTT. This encodes CASGLGAGSNQPQHF.

This clonotype was observed a handful of times. The chain carries TRBV29-1 and TRBJ1-2; TRBD1 matches at 7 bases. J lost 1 base, V lost 6 bases, and 14 bases had no gene match. The germline V gene encodes CDR1 SQVTM and CDR2 ANQGSEA. The CDR3 runs 16 residues. The CDR3 DNA is TGCAGCGTAGAACAGGGGTCCCCCTGGCGTAACTATGGCTACACCTTC. Translated: CSVEQGSPWRNYGYTF.

This clonotype was counted many times. This chain joins TRBV6-1 and TRBJ2-7, with a tentative D call TRBD2 (7 bases). The germline V and J ends were trimmed by 6 bases and 4 bases, with 19 bases remaining between them. This CDR3 contains 15 residues. The V gene's germline CDR1 is MNHNS and CDR2 SASEGT. DNA for the CDR3: TGTGCCAGCAGGATGCGGGGGCTGAGGGTTTACGAGCAGTACTTC. Protein product: CASRMRGLRVYEQYF.

This clonotype was detected a few times. V usage is TRBV4-1 and J usage is TRBJ1-1; D might be TRBD1 (6 bases). V was cut by 1 base and J by 7 bases, with 13 bases left in between. The CDR3 length is 14 residues. Per germline, CDR1 MGHRA and CDR2 YSYEKL. CDR3 amino acids: CASSQGWTAREAFF. In nucleotides, the CDR3 is TGCGCCAGCAGCCAAGGATGGACAGCCCGTGAAGCTTTCTTT.

This clonotype was seen at least ten times. This chain connects TRBV6-1 to TRBJ2-1; TRBD2 is a possible D gene (6 bases). Germline V CDR1 and CDR2: MNHNS, SASEGT. This CDR3 is 17 amino acids long. The V end lost 6 bases, the J end lost 5 bases, and 23 bases lay between the germline ends. CDR3 nucleotides: TGTGCCAGCAGGCTAGCAGCGGGTGGGGCTATACACAATGAGCAGTTCTTC. Amino acids: CASRLAAGGAIHNEQFF.

Note on this clonotype: This may come from a read error, since a much larger clone is one base off. The chain links TRBV19 to TRBJ1-5; D is perhaps TRBD1 (5 bases). The CDR3 has 18 amino acids. The ends were cut back, 5 bases at V and 3 bases at J, with 23 bases in the middle. The germline V gene has CDR1 LNHDA and CDR2 SQIVND (reference sequence). Here the CDR3 DNA reads TGTGCCAGTAGTTACTTTTCGGGACGAAGCCGGCCCAATCAGCCCCAGCATTTT. This translates into CASSYFSGRSRPNQPQHF.

This clonotype was recorded many times. This chain links TRBV20-1 with TRBJ2-4; a weak D match, TRBD1 (6 bases). Per the germline V gene, CDR1 is DFQATT and CDR2 is SNEGSKA (reference sequence). Trimming cost V 2 bases and J 2 bases, with 13 bases left between them. The CDR3 has 15 residues. CDR3 DNA sequence: TGCAGTGCTAGAACTCCCGGGACATCCAAAAACATTCAGTACTTC. Translation: CSARTPGTSKNIQYF.

This clonotype occurred many times. The chain employs TRBV6-1 and TRBJ1-5; D call uncertain. The CDR3 sequence is 13 residues long. Trimming pared 7 bases from V and 6 bases from J, leaving 13 bases between. Per the germline V gene, CDR1 is MNHNS and CDR2 is SASEGT. The CDR3 sequence is CASTPAGFQPQHF. The CDR3 DNA reads as TGTGCCAGCACCCCGGCCGGGTTTCAGCCCCAGCATTTT.

This clonotype was recorded many times. The rearrangement links TRBV14 to TRBJ2-1, with 8 bases aligning to TRBD2. CDR1 SGHDN and CDR2 FVKESK come from the germline V gene. Trimming removed 2 bases from V and 4 bases from J; junction bases left unmatched: 7. The CDR3 loop spans 16 amino acids. The CDR3, as DNA: TGTGCCAGCAGCCAACTCGGGGGGGCCGAATACAATGAGCAGTTCTTC. Translating gives CASSQLGGAEYNEQFF.

A word on this clonotype: A read error may be the cause here, since a much bigger clone is one base away. The chain carries TRBV7-8 and TRBJ1-3, with D uncertain. The CDR3 has 13 residues. Per germline, CDR1 SGHVS and CDR2 FQNEAQ. The DNA of the CDR3 is TGTGCCGCAGCGACTGGCTCTGGAAACACCACATATTTT. Translated, it gives CAAATGSGNTTYF.

At least ten counts were recorded for this clonotype. J is TRBJ1-3 and V is TRBV18; D possibly corresponds to TRBD1 (6 bases). Germline assignment: CDR1 KGHSH and CDR2 LQKENI. The V end lost 2 bases, the J end lost 0 bases, and 11 bases lay between the germline ends. This CDR3 contains 16 residues. CDR3 in DNA: TGTGCCAGCTCACCAAGTTGGGGGGCCTCTGGAAACACCATATATTTT. This gives the protein CASSPSWGASGNTIYF.

This chain uses TRBV19 with TRBJ2-3; perhaps D is TRBD1 or TRBD2 (6 bases each). This CDR3 region has 15 residues. The V end was cut by 0 bases, the J end by 3 bases, with 10 bases between. Germline lookup yields CDR1 LNHDA and CDR2 SQIVND (reference sequence). In nucleotides, the CDR3 is TGTGCCAGTAGTATAGAAGGGGGGAAAACAGATACGCAGTATTTT. Amino acid sequence: CASSIEGGKTDTQYF.